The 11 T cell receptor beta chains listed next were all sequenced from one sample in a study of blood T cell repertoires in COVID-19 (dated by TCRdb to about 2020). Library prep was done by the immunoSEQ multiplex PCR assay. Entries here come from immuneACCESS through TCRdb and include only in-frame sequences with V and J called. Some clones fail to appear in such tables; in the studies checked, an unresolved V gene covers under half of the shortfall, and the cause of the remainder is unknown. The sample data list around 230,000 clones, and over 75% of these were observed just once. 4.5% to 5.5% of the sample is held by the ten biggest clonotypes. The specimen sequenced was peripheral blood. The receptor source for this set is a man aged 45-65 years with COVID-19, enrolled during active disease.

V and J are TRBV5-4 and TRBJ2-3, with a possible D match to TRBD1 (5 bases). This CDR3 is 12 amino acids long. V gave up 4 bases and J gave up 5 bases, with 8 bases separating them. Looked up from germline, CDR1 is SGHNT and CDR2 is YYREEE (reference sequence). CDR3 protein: CASSGHRDTQYF. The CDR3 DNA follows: TGTGCCAGCAGCGGACATAGAGATACGCAGTATTTT. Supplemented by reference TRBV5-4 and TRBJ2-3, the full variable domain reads ETGVTQSPTHLIKTRGQQVTLRCSSQSGHNTVSWYQQALGQGPQFIFQYYREEENGRGNFPPRFSGLQFPNYSSELNVNALELDDSALYLCASSGHRDTQYFGPGTRLTVL.

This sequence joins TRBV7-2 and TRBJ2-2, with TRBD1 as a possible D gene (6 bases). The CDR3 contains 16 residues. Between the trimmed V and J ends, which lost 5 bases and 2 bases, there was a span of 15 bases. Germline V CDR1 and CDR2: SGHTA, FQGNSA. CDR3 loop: CASSTTGTHNTGELFF. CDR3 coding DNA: TGTGCCAGCAGCACAACCGGGACACATAACACCGGGGAGCTGTTTTTT. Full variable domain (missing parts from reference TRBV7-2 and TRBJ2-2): GAGVSQSPSNKVTEKGKDVELRCDPISGHTALYWYRQSLGQGLEFLIYFQGNSAPDKSGLPSDRFSAERTGGSVSTLTIQRTQQEDSAVYLCASSTTGTHNTGELFFGEGSRLTVL.

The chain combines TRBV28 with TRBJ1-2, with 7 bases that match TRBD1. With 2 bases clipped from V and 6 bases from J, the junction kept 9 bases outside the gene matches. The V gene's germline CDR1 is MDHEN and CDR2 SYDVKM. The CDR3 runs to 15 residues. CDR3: CASSLQGVPLDGYTF. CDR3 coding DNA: TGTGCCAGCAGTTTACAGGGGGTCCCTTTGGATGGCTACACCTTC.

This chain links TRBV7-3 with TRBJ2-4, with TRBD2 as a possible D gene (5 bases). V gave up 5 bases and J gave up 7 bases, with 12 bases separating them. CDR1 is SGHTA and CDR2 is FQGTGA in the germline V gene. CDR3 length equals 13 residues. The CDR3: CASSRESGNIQYF. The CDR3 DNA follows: TGTGCCAGCAGCCGCGAATCGGGGAACATTCAGTACTTC.

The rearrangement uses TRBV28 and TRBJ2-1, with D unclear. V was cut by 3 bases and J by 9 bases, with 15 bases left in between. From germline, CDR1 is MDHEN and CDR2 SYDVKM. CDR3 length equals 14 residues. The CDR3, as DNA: TGTGCCAGCAGTTTCCAGATGGCGGTAGTTGAGCAGTTCTTC. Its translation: CASSFQMAVVEQFF.

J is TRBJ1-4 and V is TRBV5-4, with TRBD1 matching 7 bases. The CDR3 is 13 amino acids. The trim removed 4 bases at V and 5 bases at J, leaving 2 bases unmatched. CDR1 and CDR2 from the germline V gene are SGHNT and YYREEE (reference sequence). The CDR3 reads CASSGGQNEKLFF. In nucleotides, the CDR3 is TGTGCCAGCAGCGGGGGACAGAATGAAAAACTGTTTTTT.

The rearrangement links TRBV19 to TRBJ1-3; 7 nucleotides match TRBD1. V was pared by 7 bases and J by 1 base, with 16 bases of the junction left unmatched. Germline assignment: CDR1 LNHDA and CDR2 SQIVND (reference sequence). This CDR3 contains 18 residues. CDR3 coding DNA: TGTGCCAGTACTCCTAGAAGACAGGGAGGTTCTTCTGGAAACACCATATATTTT. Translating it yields CASTPRRQGGSSGNTIYF.

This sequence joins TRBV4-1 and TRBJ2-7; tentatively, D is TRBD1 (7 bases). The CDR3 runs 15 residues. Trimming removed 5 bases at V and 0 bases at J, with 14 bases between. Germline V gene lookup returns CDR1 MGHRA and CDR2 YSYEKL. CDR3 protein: CASSGRGASSYEQYF. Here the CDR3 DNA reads TGCGCCAGCAGCGGCAGGGGGGCCTCCTCCTACGAGCAGTACTTC.

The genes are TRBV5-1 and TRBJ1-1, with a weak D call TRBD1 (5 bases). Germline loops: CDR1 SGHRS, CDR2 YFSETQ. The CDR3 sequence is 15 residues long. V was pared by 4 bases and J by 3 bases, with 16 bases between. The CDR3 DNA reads TGCGCCAGCAGCCCAGGAGAAGGGGTCTACACTGAAGCTTTCTTT. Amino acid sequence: CASSPGEGVYTEAFF.

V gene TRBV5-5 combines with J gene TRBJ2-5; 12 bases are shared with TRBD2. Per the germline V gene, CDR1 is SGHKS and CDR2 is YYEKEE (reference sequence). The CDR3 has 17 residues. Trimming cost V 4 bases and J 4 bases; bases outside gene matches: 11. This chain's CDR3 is CASSPPEPGLAGETQYF. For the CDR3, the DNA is TGTGCCAGCAGCCCCCCTGAGCCGGGACTAGCGGGAGAGACCCAGTACTTC.

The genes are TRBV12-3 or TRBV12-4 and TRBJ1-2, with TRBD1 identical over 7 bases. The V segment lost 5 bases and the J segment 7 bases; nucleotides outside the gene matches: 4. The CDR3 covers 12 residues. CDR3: CASSIRQGGYTF. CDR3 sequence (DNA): TGTGCCAGCAGTATTCGACAGGGTGGCTACACCTTC.